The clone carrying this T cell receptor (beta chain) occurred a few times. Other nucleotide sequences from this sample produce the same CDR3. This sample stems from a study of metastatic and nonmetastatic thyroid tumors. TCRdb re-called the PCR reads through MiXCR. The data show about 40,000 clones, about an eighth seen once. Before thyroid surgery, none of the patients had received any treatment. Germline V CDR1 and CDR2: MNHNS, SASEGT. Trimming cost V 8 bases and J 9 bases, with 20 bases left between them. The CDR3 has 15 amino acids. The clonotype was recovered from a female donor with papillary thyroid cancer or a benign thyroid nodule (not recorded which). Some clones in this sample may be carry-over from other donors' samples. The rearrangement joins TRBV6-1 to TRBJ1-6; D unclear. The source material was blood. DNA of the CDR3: TGTGCCAGCGGTGTGGAGACTGTCGGGAGTTCACCCCTCCACTTT. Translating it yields CASGVETVGSSPLHF.